This record concerns one T cell receptor (beta chain) sequence. Both TCR beta VDJ combination and CDR3 sequence profiling were carried out. Genomic DNA was the template for this profiling. TCRdb analysed the reads with MiXCR anew, one entry per CDR3 protein. The sample includes around 230,000 distinct CDR3 sequences, 60% to 65% of them seen just once. This entry comes from a study of CD8+CD57+ T cells in acquired aplastic anemia. Trimming removed 0 bases from V and 0 bases from J, with 10 bases in between. This CDR3 is 15 amino acids long. CDR1 SGHNT and CDR2 YYREEE come from the germline V gene (reference sequence).

This clonotype was sampled from a human donor in good health. V is TRBV5-4 and J is TRBJ2-7; D might be TRBD2 (5 bases). Sequencing was carried out using sorted CD4+, CD8+, or CD8+CD57+ T cells (not recorded which) from PBMCs. Written as DNA, the CDR3 is TGTGCCAGCAGCTTGGCCTCGGGGAGCTCCTACGAGCAGTACTTC. Amino acid sequence: CASSLASGSSYEQYF.